One sample yielded the 13 T cell receptor beta chains listed below, sequenced in a study of blood T cell repertoires in COVID-19 (dated by TCRdb to about 2020). The library was produced with the immunoSEQ multiplex PCR assay. The table was pulled from immuneACCESS by TCRdb, which kept in-frame rearrangements only. Such tables lose some clones; where checked, under half of the loss comes from unresolved V genes, and the rest has no known cause. The sample data list roughly 400,000 clones, and around 90% of these were observed just once. Around 0.6% of the sample goes to the ten largest clones. Sample: PBMCs or T cells enriched from blood (not recorded which). The receptors here all came from a man between 18 and 29 years old who had recovered from COVID-19.

J is TRBJ1-5 and V is TRBV2; 9 bases map to TRBD1. Germline CDR1 and CDR2: SNHLY and FYNNEI. With V trimmed by 4 bases and J by 7 bases, 11 bases remained unmatched. The CDR3 has 16 residues. The CDR3 is CASSAPKQGAGQPQHF. In nucleotides, the CDR3 is TGTGCCAGCAGTGCCCCGAAACAGGGGGCGGGCCAGCCCCAGCATTTT.

V gene TRBV20-1 combines with J gene TRBJ2-7; D ambiguous. Trimming stripped 3 bases from V and 1 base from J, with 7 bases between. The germline V gene encodes CDR1 DFQATT and CDR2 SNEGSKA (reference sequence). This CDR3 is built from 12 residues. The CDR3 bases are TGCAGTGCTAGTGATCTGTCCTACGAGCAGTACTTC. Its translation is CSASDLSYEQYF.

This clone came up once. The chain has TRBV24-1 and TRBJ2-7; D uncertain. The CDR3 length is 13 residues. CDR1 KGHDR and CDR2 SFDVKD come from the germline V gene. The V end was cut by 3 bases, the J end by 2 bases, with 7 bases between. The DNA of the CDR3 is TGTGCCACCAGTGATGTAGTTACCTACGAGCAGTACTTC. Translated: CATSDVVTYEQYF.

The chain combines TRBV5-1 with TRBJ2-2; 7 bases agree with TRBD1. J gave up 1 base and V 0 bases, and 3 bases lay outside the gene matches. The CDR3 sequence is 16 residues long. The germline V gene has CDR1 SGHRS and CDR2 YFSETQ. CDR3: CASSLAGTVNTGELFF. The CDR3 bases are TGCGCCAGCAGCTTGGCTGGGACAGTGAACACCGGGGAGCTGTTTTTT.

This chain joins TRBV5-4 and TRBJ2-1, with TRBD1 matching 8 bases. J was trimmed by 8 bases and V by 7 bases; bases with no gene match: 14. The germline V gene has CDR1 SGHNT and CDR2 YYREEE (reference sequence). The CDR3 contains 15 residues. The CDR3 DNA follows: TGTGCCAGCGCGCCGGGACAGGCGAGTTCGCATGAGCAGTTCTTC. This translates into CASAPGQASSHEQFF.

This rearrangement joins TRBV5-8 to TRBJ1-1, with 8 bases aligning to TRBD1. This CDR3 contains 14 residues. V was clipped by 4 bases and J by 5 bases; unmatched bases: 7. Germline CDR1 SGHTS, CDR2 YDEGEE. In nucleotides, the CDR3 is TGTGCCAGCAGCCCAAGGGACAGGACGACTGAAGCTTTCTTT. It yields the protein CASSPRDRTTEAFF.

The genes are TRBV30 and TRBJ1-1, with TRBD1 matching over 8 bases. The trim removed 3 bases at V and 6 bases at J, leaving 6 bases unmatched. The CDR3 covers 13 residues. The germline V gene encodes CDR1 GTSNPN and CDR2 SVGIG (reference sequence). This CDR3 is CAWRGQEGAEAFF. The CDR3 DNA reads TGTGCCTGGAGGGGACAGGAGGGCGCTGAAGCTTTCTTT.

The genes are TRBV9 and TRBJ1-6, with D possibly being TRBD1 (5 bases). CDR3 length equals 16 residues. Germline V gene data show CDR1 as SGDLS and CDR2 as YYNGEE. The V gene lost 4 bases and the J gene lost 9 bases, with 20 bases spanning the gap. The CDR3 nucleotides read TGTGCCAGCAGCCCTCAAGGGGAGGGTAGGGTTTCACCCCTCCACTTT. The encoded protein is CASSPQGEGRVSPLHF.

The rearrangement joins TRBV28 to TRBJ2-1; D perhaps matches TRBD2 (5 bases). The germline V and J ends were trimmed by 6 bases and 4 bases, with 19 bases remaining between them. The CDR3 runs to 16 residues. Per the germline V gene, CDR1 is MDHEN and CDR2 is SYDVKM. The CDR3 region has the DNA TGTGCCAGCAGAGCTTGGCGGGCCGGTTTATACAATGAGCAGTTCTTC. This sequence encodes CASRAWRAGLYNEQFF.

The CDR3 DNA reads as TGTGCCAGCAGTTTATCGGGCGACGGAGGTCAGCCCCAGCATTTT. Translation: CASSLSGDGGQPQHF. This chain joins TRBV3-1 (or the pseudogene TRBV3-2) and TRBJ1-5, with D hard to call. Looked up from germline, CDR1 is LGHDT and CDR2 is YNNKEL (reference sequence). This CDR3 comprises 15 residues. V was shortened by 6 bases and J by 6 bases, with 18 bases between the two germline ends.

The V call is TRBV29-1, the J call TRBJ2-5, with TRBD2 matching 11 bases. The germline V gene has CDR1 SQVTM and CDR2 ANQGSEA. The CDR3 length is 13 residues. This CDR3 is CSTRLAGRETQYF. The CDR3 DNA is TGCAGTACTCGACTAGCGGGGCGGGAGACCCAGTACTTC. Combining the CDR3 with reference TRBV29-1 and TRBJ2-5 gives the whole variable domain SAVISQKPSRDICQRGTSLTIQCQVDSQVTMMFWYRQQPGQSLTLIATANQGSEATYESGFVIDKFPISRPNLTFSTLTVSNMSPEDSSIYLCSTRLAGRETQYFGPGTRLLVL.

V usage is TRBV5-1 and J usage is TRBJ2-1; 14 nucleotides line up with TRBD2. Germline V gene data show CDR1 as SGHRS and CDR2 as YFSETQ. The CDR3 has 17 amino acids. Losses at the gene ends were 4 bases for V and 7 bases for J; bases not matched to a gene: 10. CDR3 region: CASSDGLAGGQQNEQFF. As DNA, the CDR3 is TGCGCCAGCAGCGACGGACTAGCGGGAGGCCAACAGAATGAGCAGTTCTTC.

The chain combines TRBV19 with TRBJ1-6; D might be TRBD1 (5 bases). Deletions cut 3 bases from V and 8 bases from J, with 17 bases between. Germline CDR1 reads LNHDA; CDR2 reads SQIVND (reference sequence). The CDR3 is made up of 16 amino acids. The CDR3 is CASSMRGAGPYSPLHF. In DNA form, the CDR3 reads TGTGCCAGTAGTATGAGAGGAGCAGGGCCGTATTCACCCCTCCACTTT.